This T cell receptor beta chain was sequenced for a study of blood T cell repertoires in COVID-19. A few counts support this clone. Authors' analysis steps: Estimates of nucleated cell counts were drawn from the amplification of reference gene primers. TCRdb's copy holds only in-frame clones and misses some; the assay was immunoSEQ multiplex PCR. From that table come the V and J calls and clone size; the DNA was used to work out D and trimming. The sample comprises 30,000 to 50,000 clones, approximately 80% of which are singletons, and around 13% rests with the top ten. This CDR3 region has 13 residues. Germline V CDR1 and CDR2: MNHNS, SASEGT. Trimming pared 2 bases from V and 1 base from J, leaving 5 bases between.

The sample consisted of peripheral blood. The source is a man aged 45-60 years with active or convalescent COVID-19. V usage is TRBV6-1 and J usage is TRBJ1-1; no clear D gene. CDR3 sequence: CASSERGNTEAFF. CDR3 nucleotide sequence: TGTGCCAGCAGTGAACGCGGGAACACTGAAGCTTTCTTT.